This passage covers 6 T cell receptor beta chains from one sample sequenced in a study of cytomegalovirus exposure and HLA in healthy donors. Primers for the PCR totalled 60 Vbeta and 13 Jbeta. Using immunoSEQ multiplex PCR, the repertoire was profiled, and TCRdb retains in-frame clones only, with some absent. This sample has roughly 130,000 clones, with roughly 74% found just once. The sequencing input was PBMCs. Receptors were obtained from a woman in her forties or fifties in good health and CMV-seropositive.

This rearrangement joins TRBV19 to TRBJ1-4; 7 nucleotides match TRBD1. Germline CDR1 LNHDA, CDR2 SQIVND (reference sequence). With 7 bases clipped from V and 7 bases from J, the junction kept 15 bases outside the gene matches. The length of the CDR3 is 16 residues. As DNA, the CDR3 is TGTGCCAGTAAGGCCCTAAGGGGGCAGGGGTTTGAAAAACTGTTTTTT. Residues: CASKALRGQGFEKLFF. Full variable domain (missing parts from reference TRBV19 and TRBJ1-4): DGGITQSPKYLFRKEGQNVTLSCEQNLNHDAMYWYRQDPGQGLRLIYYSQIVNDFQKGDIAEGYSVSREKKESFPLTVTSAQKNPTAFYLCASKALRGQGFEKLFFGSGTQLSVL.

The CDR3 nucleotides read TGCGCCAGCAGCCAAGGGCACAGGGGACAGGCGAATGAAAAACTGTTTTTT. This encodes CASSQGHRGQANEKLFF. The V gene is TRBV4-3, the J gene TRBJ1-4, with 8 nucleotides matching TRBD1. Unmatched junction bases numbered 9, after V lost 1 base and J lost 5 bases. There are 17 residues in the CDR3. CDR1 is LGHNA, CDR2 YSLEER, per germline.

This clone was recorded once. The gene calls are TRBV5-5 and TRBJ1-4; 7 positions agree with TRBD1. CDR1 is SGHKS and CDR2 is YYEKEE in the germline V gene (reference sequence). This CDR3 region has 14 residues. The V segment lost 1 base and the J segment 7 bases; nucleotides outside the gene matches: 4. Here the CDR3 reads CASSLTGAREKLFF. As DNA, the CDR3 is TGTGCCAGCAGCTTGACAGGGGCCCGTGAAAAACTGTTTTTT.

The rearrangement joins TRBV6-6 to TRBJ2-1; TRBD2 agrees at 7 bases. The V and J ends lost 1 base and 8 bases, in that order; junction bases with no gene match: 5. The CDR3 length is 14 residues. Germline values: CDR1 MNHNY, CDR2 SVGAGI (reference sequence). CDR3 DNA: TGTGCCAGCAGTTACTTATTGACTAGCCATGAGCAGTTCTTC. This gives the protein CASSYLLTSHEQFF.

This chain joins TRBV7-9 and TRBJ2-3; 9 nucleotides line up with TRBD2. V gave up 5 bases and J gave up 4 bases; unmatched junction bases: 7. Looked up from germline, CDR1 is SEHNR and CDR2 is FQNEAQ (reference sequence). The length of the CDR3 is 15 residues. CDR3 DNA sequence: TGTGCCAGCAGCCCTCCGGGACTAGCAGCAGATACGCAGTATTTT. Protein sequence: CASSPPGLAADTQYF. Filled out from reference TRBV7-9 and TRBJ2-3, the complete variable domain reads DTGVSQNPRHKITKRGQNVTFRCDPISEHNRLYWYRQTLGQGPEFLTYFQNEAQLEKSRLLSDRFSAERPKGSFSTLEIQRTEQGDSAMYLCASSPPGLAADTQYFGPGTRLTVL.

The chain joins TRBV19 to TRBJ1-4, with a weak D call TRBD1 (5 bases). This CDR3 has 14 residues. The germline V gene has CDR1 LNHDA and CDR2 SQIVND (reference sequence). V was cut by 3 bases and J by 10 bases, with 15 bases left in between. The CDR3 bases are TGTGCCAGTAGTATTGGTAAACAGGTGGTAAAACTGTTTTTT. Encoded protein: CASSIGKQVVKLFF.